This TCR beta chain was profiled in a study of radiation and T cells in renal cell carcinoma. Whole-study results and caveats: Pretreatment tumor biopsies were lacking, so baseline clonotypes are unknown. From baseline, blood top tumor clonotypes peaked at 2 weeks post-radiation.

Time point specified: blood 2 weeks post-SBRT. The treatment: 15 Gy SBRT to primary tumor, nephrectomy 4 weeks later. The assay was immunoSEQ multiplex PCR, and TCRdb's table has in-frame clones only and misses some. This sample yields about 49,000 clones, of which roughly 80% are seen a single time; around 29% belongs to the top ten. About this clone: Its target is not known.

This TCR derives from a woman in her 70s with renal cell carcinoma. Sequences were derived from blood, sampled from a patient whose treatment included radiotherapy and nephrectomy.

The CDR3 DNA is TGTGCCAGCAGCAGCGGGACAAGCACAGATACGCAGTATTTT. Encoded protein: CASSSGTSTDTQYF. The chain employs TRBV7-3 and TRBJ2-3, with a possible D match to TRBD2 (7 bases). V was clipped by 5 bases and J by 0 bases, with 9 bases between them. CDR3 length: 14 residues. Germline V gives CDR1 SGHTA, CDR2 FQGTGA.